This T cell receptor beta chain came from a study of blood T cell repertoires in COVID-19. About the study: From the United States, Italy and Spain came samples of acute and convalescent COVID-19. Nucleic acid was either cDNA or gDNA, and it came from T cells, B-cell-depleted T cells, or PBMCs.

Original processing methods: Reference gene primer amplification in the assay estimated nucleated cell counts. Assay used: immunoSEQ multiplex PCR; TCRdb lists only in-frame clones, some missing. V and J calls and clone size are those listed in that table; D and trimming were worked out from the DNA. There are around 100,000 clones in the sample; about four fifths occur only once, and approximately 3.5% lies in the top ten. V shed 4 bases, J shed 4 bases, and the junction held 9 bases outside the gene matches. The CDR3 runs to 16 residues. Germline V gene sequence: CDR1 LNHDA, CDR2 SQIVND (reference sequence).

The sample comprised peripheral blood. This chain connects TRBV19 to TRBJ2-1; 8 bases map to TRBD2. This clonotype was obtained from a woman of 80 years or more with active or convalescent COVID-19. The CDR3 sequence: CASSTGRGGTYNEQFF. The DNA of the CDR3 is TGTGCCAGTAGTACAGGACGGGGGGGGACATACAATGAGCAGTTCTTC.